These 31 T cell receptor beta chains originate from one sample sequenced in a study of shared clonotypes between healthy human individuals. Sequencing was performed with immunoSEQ multiplex PCR; in TCRdb, only in-frame clones are kept and a portion is missing. The data contain just over 2,000,000 clones, about 95% of them singletons. CD8 cells regarded as naive lacked CD45RO, were positively chosen for CCR7, and omitted terminally differentiated effector memory CD45RA+ cells. The sample was naive CD8+ T cells sorted from blood. These receptors were collected from a man between 18 and 35 years old in good health.

The chain couples TRBV9 to TRBJ1-1; 7 nucleotides line up with TRBD1. The CDR3 is made up of 14 amino acids. After removal of 0 bases from V and 7 bases from J, the junction contained 6 bases not matched to a gene. Germline CDR1 and CDR2: SGDLS and YYNGEE. CDR3 amino acids: CASSVVEQGNEAFF. In DNA, the CDR3 is TGTGCCAGCAGCGTAGTTGAACAGGGGAATGAAGCTTTCTTT.

The CDR3 DNA reads as TGTGCCATCAGATCGGGAGATCAATACGAGCAGTACTTC. It codes for CAIRSGDQYEQYF. V is TRBV10-3 and J is TRBJ2-7; tentative D call: TRBD2 (6 bases). CDR3 length: 13 amino acids. The germline CDR1 and CDR2 sequences are ENHRY and SYGVKD. Trimming pared 6 bases from V and 4 bases from J, leaving 13 bases between.

In its sample, this clone was seen once. The chain recombines TRBV9 with TRBJ2-7; D is perhaps TRBD1 (5 bases). The germline V gene has CDR1 SGDLS and CDR2 YYNGEE. Trimming took off 2 bases at V and 0 bases at J, with 9 bases between the two ends. The length of the CDR3 is 14 residues. CDR3 in amino acids: CASSVDSLSYEQYF. The CDR3 DNA reads TGTGCCAGCAGCGTCGACAGCCTCTCCTACGAGCAGTACTTC.

The chain joins TRBV5-6 to TRBJ1-1; D gene uncertain. The CDR3 is 15 amino acids. V shed 4 bases and J shed 4 bases, with 17 bases lying between them. Germline loops: CDR1 SGHDT, CDR2 YYEEEE. CDR3 in amino acids: CASSATRRVGTEAFF. The CDR3 region has the DNA TGTGCCAGCAGCGCGACGCGGAGGGTCGGCACTGAAGCTTTCTTT.

The genes are TRBV14 and TRBJ1-2; maybe TRBD1 (6 bases). This CDR3 has 16 amino acids. V lost 4 bases, J lost 3 bases, and 18 bases lay in between. Germline V gene data show CDR1 as SGHDN and CDR2 as FVKESK. The CDR3 here is CASSLGGLGGHYGYTF. DNA for the CDR3: TGTGCCAGCAGCCTAGGGGGTCTGGGAGGTCACTATGGCTACACCTTC.

This chain uses TRBV2 with TRBJ1-1; D gene ambiguous. Per germline, CDR1 SNHLY and CDR2 FYNNEI. The CDR3 is 14 residues long. Between the trimmed V and J ends, which lost 9 bases and 2 bases, there was a span of 16 bases. The CDR3 DNA reads as TGTGCCAGGATTAAGGACGGAAGCAACACTGAAGCTTTCTTT. Its translation: CARIKDGSNTEAFF.

The chain carries TRBV7-2 and TRBJ2-7, with D possibly matching TRBD1 (5 bases). This CDR3 is 12 amino acids long. CDR1 SGHTA and CDR2 FQGNSA come from the germline V gene. The V end was cut by 4 bases, the J end by 7 bases, with 11 bases between. CDR3 residues: CASSYGAGEQYF. In DNA, the CDR3 is TGTGCCAGCAGCTACGGAGCAGGGGAGCAGTACTTC.

V and J are TRBV19 and TRBJ1-1; D is unresolved. The V gene lost 1 base and the J gene lost 0 bases, with 9 bases spanning the gap. The germline CDR1 and CDR2 sequences are LNHDA and SQIVND (reference sequence). CDR3 size: 15 residues. CDR3 sequence reads: CASSIVGSLNTEAFF. CDR3 DNA sequence: TGTGCCAGTAGTATAGTAGGCAGTTTGAACACTGAAGCTTTCTTT. Combining the CDR3 with reference TRBV19 and TRBJ1-1 gives the whole variable domain DGGITQSPKYLFRKEGQNVTLSCEQNLNHDAMYWYRQDPGQGLRLIYYSQIVNDFQKGDIAEGYSVSREKKESFPLTVTSAQKNPTAFYLCASSIVGSLNTEAFFGQGTRLTVV.

The chain couples TRBV9 to TRBJ2-2, with TRBD1 as a possible D gene (7 bases). V was pared by 3 bases and J by 4 bases, with 13 bases between. This CDR3 has 15 residues. Germline V gene data show CDR1 as SGDLS and CDR2 as YYNGEE. CDR3 loop: CASSAQGGGTGELFF. The DNA of the CDR3 is TGTGCCAGCAGCGCGCAGGGGGGCGGCACCGGGGAGCTGTTTTTT.

To note about this clone: This same CDR3 is encoded by further DNA sequences in the sample. The chain is built from TRBV5-1 and TRBJ1-6, with D uncertain. Germline V gene data show CDR1 as SGHRS and CDR2 as YFSETQ. Trimming took 0 bases from V and 0 from J, leaving 4 bases between them. The CDR3 covers 15 residues. CDR3 sequence reads: CASSLDGSYNSPLHF. CDR3 sequence (DNA): TGCGCCAGCAGCTTGGACGGCTCCTATAATTCACCCCTCCACTTT.

The V call is TRBV27, the J call TRBJ1-3; D not certain. Germline CDR1 and CDR2: MNHEY and SMNVEV (reference sequence). V shed 6 bases and J shed 0 bases, with 15 bases lying between them. The CDR3 is 16 amino acids. CDR3 in amino acids: CASSPLAQSSGNTIYF. DNA for the CDR3: TGTGCCAGCAGCCCTTTGGCACAGAGCTCTGGAAACACCATATATTTT.

This rearrangement joins TRBV15 to TRBJ2-3, with D possibly being TRBD1 (5 bases). The CDR3 extends over 15 amino acids. Trimming left V 1 base short and J 2 bases short, with 10 bases between. Germline CDR1 reads LNHNV; CDR2 reads YYDKDF (reference sequence). CDR3 region: CATSRVQGYTDTQYF. The CDR3 DNA sequence: TGTGCCACCAGCAGAGTCCAGGGTTACACAGATACGCAGTATTTT.

This clone has just a few counts. The genes are TRBV2 and TRBJ1-2, with a weak D call TRBD1 (5 bases). Looked up from germline, CDR1 is SNHLY and CDR2 is FYNNEI. V was pared by 2 bases and J by 7 bases, with 17 bases between. The CDR3 sequence is 15 residues long. In DNA form, the CDR3 reads TGTGCCAGCAGTGAAACCGGGACCTCTCGGGTTGGCTACACCTTC. It is translated as CASSETGTSRVGYTF.

This rearrangement joins TRBV29-1 to TRBJ2-5; TRBD1 matches 10 bases. This CDR3 has 14 residues. Germline CDR1 is SQVTM and CDR2 is ANQGSEA. The junction had 7 bases not matched to a gene; V was cut back by 4 bases and J by 5 bases. The CDR3 bases are TGCAGCGTTGTCTTGGACAGGGGGGACGAGACCCAGTACTTC. The encoded protein is CSVVLDRGDETQYF.

This chain uses TRBV23-1 with TRBJ2-7, with 8 bases lining up with TRBD2. TRBV23-1 is placed among ORFs of uncertain function. This CDR3 contains 17 residues. The V segment lost 8 bases and the J segment 0 bases; nucleotides outside the gene matches: 15. DNA of the CDR3: TGCGCCAGCGGCACCCAAGGAACCGGGAGGGCCTCCTACGAGCAGTACTTC. Translated: CASGTQGTGRASYEQYF.

The chain is built from TRBV4-1 and TRBJ2-2, with a weak D call TRBD1 (6 bases). The CDR3 loop spans 15 amino acids. The V gene's germline CDR1 is MGHRA and CDR2 YSYEKL. The V end was cut by 4 bases, the J end by 5 bases, with 14 bases between. This CDR3 reads CASSPIRDNTGELFF. In nucleotides, the CDR3 is TGCGCCAGCAGCCCAATCAGGGACAATACCGGGGAGCTGTTTTTT.

The chain has TRBV6-5 and TRBJ2-7; 7 bases map to TRBD1. Per germline, CDR1 MNHEY and CDR2 SVGAGI. V gave up 5 bases and J gave up 0 bases; unmatched junction bases: 7. This CDR3 region has 15 residues. CDR3 sequence (DNA): TGTGCCAGCAGTGCAGTCGGGGACAGCTCCTACGAGCAGTACTTC. Amino acid sequence: CASSAVGDSSYEQYF.

J is TRBJ2-7 and V is TRBV28; possible D gene TRBD2, 6 bases. Germline-derived CDR1 and CDR2 are MDHEN and SYDVKM. V lost 3 bases to trimming and J lost 0 bases, with 12 bases between them. This CDR3 spans 15 amino acids. The CDR3 loop reads CASSFRGFSSYEQYF. CDR3 nucleotide sequence: TGTGCCAGCAGTTTTCGGGGGTTTAGCTCCTACGAGCAGTACTTC.

For this clone: At the DNA level, this CDR3 is encoded by other sequences in the same sample as well. The gene calls are TRBV27 and TRBJ2-7, with no clear D. V was clipped by 3 bases and J by 2 bases, with 8 bases between them. Per germline, CDR1 MNHEY and CDR2 SMNVEV (reference sequence). The CDR3 is made up of 13 amino acids. DNA of the CDR3: TGTGCCAGCAGTTTTACAGACGCCTACGAGCAGTACTTC. Protein product: CASSFTDAYEQYF.

The rearrangement uses TRBV7-6 and TRBJ2-7, with 9 bases matching TRBD1. Trimming took 5 bases from V and 1 from J; bases not matched to a gene: 6. Germline CDR1 SGHVS, CDR2 FNYEAQ. The CDR3 consists of 15 residues. In DNA, the CDR3 is TGTGCCAGCAGCGCGGGGACAGGGCCTTCCTACGAGCAGTACTTC. Protein sequence: CASSAGTGPSYEQYF.

This clone was seen only once. J is TRBJ2-7 and V is TRBV9, with 7 nucleotides matching TRBD1. CDR3 size: 13 residues. Germline CDR1 SGDLS, CDR2 YYNGEE. After removal of 3 bases from V and 5 bases from J, the junction contained 5 bases not matched to a gene. The CDR3 loop is CASSATTGNEQYF. DNA for the CDR3: TGTGCCAGCAGCGCTACGACAGGGAACGAGCAGTACTTC. Using reference TRBV9 and TRBJ2-7 for the parts outside the CDR3, the full variable domain is DSGVTQTPKHLITATGQRVTLRCSPRSGDLSVYWYQQSLDQGLQFLIQYYNGEERAKGNILERFSAQQFPDLHSELNLSSLELGDSALYFCASSATTGNEQYFGPGTRLTVT.

In regard to this clone: The same CDR3 can be traced to other DNA sequences in this sample. V is TRBV28 and J is TRBJ2-2; D is unclear. This CDR3 has 12 residues. The germline CDR1 and CDR2 sequences are MDHEN and SYDVKM. V was trimmed by 6 bases and J by 5 bases, leaving 7 bases between them. CDR3 in DNA: TGTGCCAGCAGCCTAAGAACCGGGGAGCTGTTTTTT. It specifies CASSLRTGELFF.

The rearrangement links TRBV6-7 to TRBJ1-4; D may be TRBD1 (5 bases). TRBV6-7 counts as an open reading frame of uncertain function. This CDR3 contains 14 residues. V shed 0 bases and J shed 8 bases, with 10 bases lying between them. This chain's CDR3 is CASSYSRGREKLFF. Written as DNA, the CDR3 is TGTGCCAGCAGTTACTCGCGGGGACGCGAAAAACTGTTTTTT.

Of note for this clone: The same CDR3 is also encoded by other DNA sequences in this sample. The chain uses TRBV27 and TRBJ2-2; no clear D gene. Germline loops: CDR1 MNHEY, CDR2 SMNVEV (reference sequence). V dropped 2 bases and J dropped 4 bases, with 5 bases sitting between them. This CDR3 has 13 residues. The CDR3 sequence is CASSLASTGELFF. CDR3 DNA: TGTGCCAGCAGTTTAGCAAGCACCGGGGAGCTGTTTTTT.

This clone appeared a single time. The chain recombines TRBV4-2 with TRBJ2-7; 11 bases are shared with TRBD1. Looked up from germline, CDR1 is LGHNA and CDR2 is YNFKEQ. The CDR3 is 15 amino acids. Losses at the gene ends were 4 bases for V and 4 bases for J; bases not matched to a gene: 6. CDR3 in DNA: TGTGCCAGCAGCCTTGAGGGGACAGGGGGATACGAGCAGTACTTC. It translates to CASSLEGTGGYEQYF.

The chain combines TRBV7-9 with TRBJ2-1; D perhaps matches TRBD1 (6 bases). The CDR3 runs to 15 residues. V gave up 6 bases and J gave up 0 bases, with 12 bases separating them. Germline V gene data show CDR1 as SEHNR and CDR2 as FQNEAQ (reference sequence). The CDR3 sequence is CASSPDRRSYNEQFF. The DNA for the CDR3 is TGTGCCAGCAGTCCCGACAGGCGCTCCTACAATGAGCAGTTCTTC.

This rearrangement joins TRBV30 to TRBJ2-5; tentative D call: TRBD2 (5 bases). The germline V and J ends were trimmed by 0 bases and 7 bases, with 15 bases remaining between them. Germline V lookup: CDR1 GTSNPN, CDR2 SVGIG (reference sequence). The CDR3 length is 14 residues. The CDR3 DNA is TGTGCCTGGAGTGTTTCGGTGCGGGCCGGGACCCAGTACTTC. It is translated as CAWSVSVRAGTQYF.

The gene calls are TRBV9 and TRBJ1-6; D is undetermined. From germline, CDR1 is SGDLS and CDR2 YYNGEE. V shed 4 bases and J shed 8 bases, with 13 bases lying between them. This CDR3 is built from 14 residues. Here the CDR3 reads CASSPTALHSPLHF. CDR3 nucleotide sequence: TGTGCCAGCAGCCCCACGGCTCTTCATTCACCCCTCCACTTT.

The V call is TRBV10-3, the J call TRBJ1-4; unclear D gene. Germline CDR1 ENHRY, CDR2 SYGVKD. V shed 3 bases and J shed 0 bases, with 8 bases lying between them. The CDR3 sequence is 15 residues long. CDR3 protein: CAISDPGATNEKLFF. For the CDR3, the DNA is TGTGCCATCAGTGATCCAGGTGCAACTAATGAAAAACTGTTTTTT.

The rearrangement links TRBV29-1 to TRBJ2-7, with TRBD1 matching 8 bases. Germline CDR1 SQVTM, CDR2 ANQGSEA. The CDR3 is made up of 13 amino acids. The junction had 10 bases not matched to a gene; V was cut back by 7 bases and J by 5 bases. The CDR3 spells CSAAPDRVNEQYF. The CDR3 DNA sequence: TGCAGCGCCGCCCCGGACAGGGTTAACGAGCAGTACTTC.

The chain employs TRBV27 and TRBJ1-1; unclear D gene. Germline loops: CDR1 MNHEY, CDR2 SMNVEV (reference sequence). V lost 4 bases and J lost 9, with 21 bases in between. This CDR3 is built from 15 residues. Written as DNA, the CDR3 is TGTGCCAGCAGTTCCGGCATTTCGGACCGATACAAAGCTTTCTTT. This encodes CASSSGISDRYKAFF.